Detailed here is one T cell receptor beta chain. The sample belongs to a study of blood T cell repertoires in COVID-19. The V end lost 4 bases, the J end lost 7 bases, and 22 bases lay between the germline ends. The germline CDR1 and CDR2 sequences are LGHDT and YNNKEL (reference sequence). This CDR3 region has 16 residues. How the authors handled the data: Amplifying reference gene primers gave estimates of nucleated cell counts. This table comes from immunoSEQ multiplex PCR, and its TCRdb copy is limited to in-frame clones, with some not included. V and J calls and clone size are those listed in that table; D and trimming were worked out from the DNA. The sample records some 150,000 clones, about nine tenths being singletons.

J is TRBJ1-2 and V is TRBV3-1 (or the pseudogene TRBV3-2); tentatively, D is TRBD1 (6 bases). Sequenced sample: peripheral blood. This clonotype was sampled from a woman in her sixties or seventies with acute or convalescent COVID-19. The CDR3 DNA reads as TGTGCCAGCAGCCCCTCTTGGGGGCGACGGGTCCCTGGCTACACCTTC. Amino acids: CASSPSWGRRVPGYTF.